The clone carrying this T cell receptor beta chain was seen only once. The germline V gene has CDR1 LGHNA and CDR2 YSLEER. The CDR3 has 13 amino acids. Trimming left V 5 bases short and J 8 bases short, with 15 bases between. The data stem from a study of T cell changes during pregnancy in multiple sclerosis. TCRdb keeps only in-frame clones here, not all; method: immunoSEQ multiplex PCR. The sample consists of fewer than 110,000 clones, 92% of them appearing once. The chain recombines TRBV4-3 with TRBJ1-2; D is undetermined. Sequenced material: peripheral blood, taken after pregnancy. The TCR was taken from a female donor with multiple sclerosis, enrolled in a pregnancy study. The CDR3 protein is CASSEGQTSGYTF. The CDR3 DNA is TGCGCCAGCAGCGAAGGGCAGACTTCAGGCTACACCTTC.